The 32 T cell receptor beta chains presented below share a single source sample, sequenced in a study of blood T cell repertoires in COVID-19. The repertoire was sequenced with immunoSEQ multiplex PCR; TCRdb's copy has only in-frame clones and lacks some. The sample has 120,000 or so clones; 88% are singletons. The material sequenced was peripheral blood. These receptors came from a woman between 45 and 60 years old with acute or convalescent COVID-19.

The chain recombines TRBV5-8 with TRBJ2-6, with D maybe TRBD1 (6 bases). The CDR3 has 17 residues. V dropped 4 bases and J dropped 0 bases, with 14 bases sitting between them. Germline assignment: CDR1 SGHTS and CDR2 YDEGEE. The CDR3 reads CASSPGTSSSGANVLTF. The CDR3 DNA sequence: TGTGCCAGCAGCCCCGGGACATCCTCCTCTGGGGCCAACGTCCTGACTTTC.

The chain uses TRBV30 and TRBJ2-7; TRBD1 matches 8 bases. V was pared by 5 bases and J by 4 bases, with 4 bases of the junction left unmatched. The CDR3 loop spans 12 amino acids. Germline V gives CDR1 GTSNPN, CDR2 SVGIG (reference sequence). The chain's CDR3 is CAWSRGRYEQYF. The CDR3 bases are TGTGCCTGGTCCAGGGGGCGGTACGAGCAGTACTTC.

In this sample, this clone turned up many times. The chain uses TRBV4-2 and TRBJ1-5; D not certain. Germline CDR1 reads LGHNA; CDR2 reads YNFKEQ. The CDR3 length is 13 residues. Deletions cut 4 bases from V and 5 bases from J, with 9 bases between. CDR3: CASSRSTDQPQHF. The CDR3 DNA reads TGTGCCAGCAGCCGTTCAACAGATCAGCCCCAGCATTTT.

This rearrangement joins TRBV30 to TRBJ2-5; tentatively, D is TRBD2 (5 bases). V lost 0 bases to trimming and J lost 1 base, with 15 bases between them. Germline CDR1 is GTSNPN and CDR2 is SVGIG (reference sequence). The CDR3 is 16 amino acids. The CDR3 nucleotides read TGTGCCTGGAGTGTACATTCAGGAGCGGTCCAAGAGACCCAGTACTTC. Translating gives CAWSVHSGAVQETQYF. Together with reference TRBV30 and TRBJ2-5, the CDR3 gives the full variable domain: SQTIHQWPATLVQPVGSPLSLECTVEGTSNPNLYWYRQAAGRGLQLLFYSVGIGQISSEVPQNLSASRPQDRQFILSSKKLLLSDSGFYLCAWSVHSGAVQETQYFGPGTRLLVL.

The rearrangement joins TRBV7-9 to TRBJ2-2, with 7 bases lining up with TRBD1. The CDR3 covers 16 residues. Germline assignment: CDR1 SEHNR and CDR2 FQNEAQ (reference sequence). The V gene end was trimmed by 6 bases and the J gene end by 1 base; junction bases not matched to a gene: 8. CDR3 residues: CASSPNDRENTGELFF. CDR3 DNA: TGTGCCAGCAGTCCGAACGACAGGGAGAACACCGGGGAGCTGTTTTTT.

The J gene is TRBJ1-2, the V gene TRBV5-6, with D perhaps matching TRBD1 (6 bases). V lost 5 bases, J lost 5 bases, and 16 bases lay in between. CDR3 size: 14 residues. Germline CDR1 and CDR2: SGHDT and YYEEEE. The CDR3 DNA follows: TGTGCCAGCAGGAGTCAGGGGTATCGGTATGGCTACACCTTC. It is translated as CASRSQGYRYGYTF.

The J gene is TRBJ2-7, the V gene TRBV5-1; TRBD1 matches 10 bases. The CDR3 totals 16 residues. CDR1 SGHRS and CDR2 YFSETQ come from the germline V gene. Trimming removed 0 bases from V and 1 base from J; junction bases left unmatched: 4. This CDR3 is CASSLEGTGASYEQYF. DNA of the CDR3: TGCGCCAGCAGCTTGGAGGGGACAGGGGCATCCTACGAGCAGTACTTC.

This clone was found a few times. The genes are TRBV14 and TRBJ2-7; D might be TRBD1 (6 bases). CDR1 SGHDN and CDR2 FVKESK come from the germline V gene. Trimming removed 0 bases from V and 7 bases from J, with 19 bases in between. The CDR3 loop spans 16 amino acids. CDR3 protein: CASSQEGRQRRGEQYF. In DNA form, the CDR3 reads TGTGCCAGCAGCCAAGAAGGTAGACAGCGCAGGGGAGAGCAGTACTTC.

This chain connects TRBV5-5 to TRBJ2-7, with D possibly TRBD1 on 5 matching bases. The ends were cut back, 0 bases at V and 7 bases at J, with 14 bases in the middle. The CDR3 has 14 residues. Germline V gene sequence: CDR1 SGHKS, CDR2 YYEKEE (reference sequence). The CDR3 sequence is CASSLEAGLGEQYF. The CDR3 DNA follows: TGTGCCAGCAGCTTGGAAGCAGGGCTAGGTGAGCAGTACTTC.

CDR3 loop: CASSSDLISYEQYF. The CDR3 coding sequence is TGTGCCAGCAGCTCCGACTTAATATCTTACGAGCAGTACTTC. The V and J genes are TRBV14 and TRBJ2-7, with unresolved D. Trimming cost V 5 bases and J 4 bases, with 15 bases left between them. CDR1 is SGHDN, CDR2 FVKESK, per germline. The CDR3 has 14 amino acids.

V and J are TRBV3-1 (or the pseudogene TRBV3-2) and TRBJ2-7; D uncertain. The CDR3 spans 13 residues. The V end was cut by 4 bases, the J end by 5 bases, with 12 bases between. The germline CDR1 and CDR2 sequences are LGHDT and YNNKEL (reference sequence). The CDR3 here is CASSPPMVHEQYF. CDR3 nucleotide sequence: TGTGCCAGCAGCCCTCCTATGGTCCACGAGCAGTACTTC.

In DNA form, the CDR3 reads TGTGCCAGCAGCGAAGGGGGCCCCAATCAGCCCCAGCATTTT. This gives the protein CASSEGGPNQPQHF. This chain connects TRBV7-6 to TRBJ1-5, with 7 positions matching TRBD1. The CDR3 covers 14 residues. The trim removed 5 bases at V and 3 bases at J, leaving 4 bases unmatched. The germline V gene has CDR1 SGHVS and CDR2 FNYEAQ.

V and J are TRBV6-5 and TRBJ2-1; 9 positions match TRBD1. V lost 10 bases and J lost 6; bases outside the gene matches: 7. This CDR3 region has 13 residues. Germline assignment: CDR1 MNHEY and CDR2 SVGAGI. The CDR3 region has the DNA TGTGCCACGACCGGGACAGGGTCCAATGAGCAGTTCTTC. Protein product: CATTGTGSNEQFF.

This clone was seen once. V gene TRBV5-5 combines with J gene TRBJ2-1; the D gene is possibly TRBD2 (6 bases). The ends were cut back, 0 bases at V and 4 bases at J, with 14 bases in the middle. The CDR3 covers 16 residues. Germline lookup yields CDR1 SGHKS and CDR2 YYEKEE (reference sequence). The CDR3 spells CASSLVAGRLYNEQFF. CDR3 coding DNA: TGTGCCAGCAGCTTGGTTGCGGGAAGGCTGTACAATGAGCAGTTCTTC.

The chain carries TRBV24-1 and TRBJ1-1; TRBD1 matches at 7 bases. Germline V gives CDR1 KGHDR, CDR2 SFDVKD. The J segment lost 1 base and the V segment lost 1 base, leaving 5 bases of the junction unmatched. This CDR3 has 16 residues. This chain's CDR3 is CATSDFGDSTNTEAFF. Written as DNA, the CDR3 is TGTGCCACCAGTGATTTCGGGGACAGCACGAACACTGAAGCTTTCTTT.

The chain uses TRBV24-1 and TRBJ1-2; D uncertain. Germline lookup yields CDR1 KGHDR and CDR2 SFDVKD. The CDR3 sequence is 14 residues long. Between the trimmed V and J ends, which lost 5 bases and 4 bases, there was a span of 13 bases. CDR3 in amino acids: CATSAAQPPYGYTF. The DNA of the CDR3 is TGTGCCACCAGTGCTGCACAGCCACCCTATGGCTACACCTTC.

V gene TRBV19 combines with J gene TRBJ2-1, with 14 nucleotides matching TRBD2. V trimming: 7 bases; J trimming: 6 bases; junction bases outside the gene matches: 11. This CDR3 comprises 17 residues. The germline V gene has CDR1 LNHDA and CDR2 SQIVND (reference sequence). Here the CDR3 reads CASTGRLAGGIFNEQFF. CDR3 nucleotides: TGTGCCAGTACCGGGAGACTAGCGGGAGGGATCTTCAATGAGCAGTTCTTC.

The chain uses TRBV6-5 and TRBJ1-5; D may be TRBD1 (5 bases). This CDR3 has 13 amino acids. V dropped 6 bases and J dropped 0 bases, with 6 bases sitting between them. Germline CDR1 reads MNHEY; CDR2 reads SVGAGI. DNA for the CDR3: TGTGCCAGCAGGGGGCATAGCAATCAGCCCCAGCATTTT. This encodes CASRGHSNQPQHF.

The chain links TRBV18 to TRBJ2-7; TRBD1 matches at 7 bases. Trimming took 6 bases from V and 5 from J; bases not matched to a gene: 10. The CDR3 extends over 14 amino acids. Germline lookup yields CDR1 KGHSH and CDR2 LQKENI. DNA of the CDR3: TGTGCCAGCTCCCTCTACGACAGGGATCACGAGCAGTACTTC. Protein: CASSLYDRDHEQYF.

The rearrangement uses TRBV19 and TRBJ2-2, with 7 nucleotides matching TRBD1. CDR3 size: 15 residues. The junction had 11 bases not matched to a gene; V was cut back by 6 bases and J by 7 bases. The germline V gene encodes CDR1 LNHDA and CDR2 SQIVND (reference sequence). CDR3 protein: CASRTDRAVNGELFF. The DNA of the CDR3 is TGTGCCAGTAGGACCGACAGGGCGGTGAACGGGGAGCTGTTTTTT. Full variable domain (rest looked up from reference TRBV19 and TRBJ2-2): DGGITQSPKYLFRKEGQNVTLSCEQNLNHDAMYWYRQDPGQGLRLIYYSQIVNDFQKGDIAEGYSVSREKKESFPLTVTSAQKNPTAFYLCASRTDRAVNGELFFGEGSRLTVL.

The chain carries TRBV27 and TRBJ2-1; 8 positions agree with TRBD1. CDR3 length: 16 residues. Per germline, CDR1 MNHEY and CDR2 SMNVEV (reference sequence). Trimming removed 4 bases from V and 3 bases from J; junction bases left unmatched: 8. CDR3 amino acids: CASSSYGGQGYNEQFF. The CDR3 DNA sequence: TGTGCCAGCAGTTCTTATGGTGGACAGGGCTACAATGAGCAGTTCTTC.

The rearrangement joins TRBV5-6 to TRBJ1-3; 9 bases are a match to TRBD1. V gave up 3 bases and J gave up 2 bases; unmatched junction bases: 3. CDR3 length: 15 amino acids. The germline V gene has CDR1 SGHDT and CDR2 YYEEEE. The CDR3 DNA sequence: TGTGCCAGCAGCTACAACAGGGGGCCTGGAAACACCATATATTTT. This sequence encodes CASSYNRGPGNTIYF.

The CDR3 reads CASSLVRGGEQYF. The CDR3 DNA reads as TGTGCCAGCAGCTTGGTTCGGGGGGGCGAGCAGTACTTC. The chain joins TRBV5-8 to TRBJ2-7, with 8 nucleotides matching TRBD2. The length of the CDR3 is 13 residues. V lost 0 bases and J lost 6; bases outside the gene matches: 2. From germline, CDR1 is SGHTS and CDR2 YDEGEE. Complete variable domain (other parts from reference TRBV5-8 and TRBJ2-7): EAGVTQSPTHLIKTRGQQATLRCSPISGHTSVYWYQQALGLGLQFLLWYDEGEERNRGNFPPRFSGRQFPNYSSELNVNALELEDSALYLCASSLVRGGEQYFGPGTRLTVT.

The rearrangement links TRBV18 to TRBJ2-1; D remains unclear. CDR1 KGHSH and CDR2 LQKENI come from the germline V gene. Trimming removed 1 base from V and 7 bases from J, with 5 bases in between. CDR3 length: 12 amino acids. CDR3 coding DNA: TGTGCCAGCTCACCACTTAGTAATGAGCAGTTCTTC. This sequence encodes CASSPLSNEQFF.

This rearrangement joins TRBV29-1 to TRBJ1-5, with 9 nucleotides matching TRBD1. CDR1 is SQVTM and CDR2 is ANQGSEA in the germline V gene. The CDR3 runs to 13 residues. The trim removed 7 bases at V and 5 bases at J, leaving 6 bases unmatched. CDR3 loop: CSGGQGRDQPQHF. CDR3 coding DNA: TGCAGCGGGGGACAGGGCCGGGATCAGCCCCAGCATTTT.

V gene TRBV7-2 combines with J gene TRBJ1-4; possibly TRBD1 for D (5 bases). V was shortened by 4 bases and J by 3 bases, with 12 bases between the two germline ends. Germline V CDR1 and CDR2: SGHTA, FQGNSA. The CDR3 is 15 amino acids. The CDR3 sequence: CASSSLEGANEKLFF. The CDR3 nucleotides read TGTGCCAGCAGCTCCCTCGAAGGGGCTAATGAAAAACTGTTTTTT. The whole variable domain, remainder taken from reference TRBV7-2 and TRBJ1-4, is GAGVSQSPSNKVTEKGKDVELRCDPISGHTALYWYRQSLGQGLEFLIYFQGNSAPDKSGLPSDRFSAERTGGSVSTLTIQRTQQEDSAVYLCASSSLEGANEKLFFGSGTQLSVL.

The chain recombines TRBV6-5 with TRBJ2-1; the match to TRBD1 covers 9 bases. CDR3 size: 15 residues. The junction had 13 bases not matched to a gene; V was cut back by 7 bases and J by 9 bases. CDR1 is MNHEY, CDR2 SVGAGI, per germline. The CDR3 bases are TGTGCCAGCAAGAGGGGGGACAGGGTGCCCGGTGAGCAGTTCTTC. As protein: CASKRGDRVPGEQFF.

The chain is built from TRBV30 and TRBJ1-2, with 8 bases that match TRBD1. Trimming at V came to 4 bases and at J to 8 bases, leaving 3 bases not matched to a gene. Germline-derived CDR1 and CDR2 are GTSNPN and SVGIG (reference sequence). The CDR3 runs to 11 residues. CDR3 protein: CAWTGGAGYTF. For the CDR3, the DNA is TGTGCCTGGACAGGGGGCGCCGGCTACACCTTC.

The chain carries TRBV12-3 or TRBV12-4 and TRBJ1-5; tentative D call: TRBD1 (6 bases). Trimming took 8 bases from V and 4 from J, leaving 9 bases between them. The CDR3 has 12 residues. This CDR3 reads CASLTGNQPQHF. CDR3 in DNA: TGTGCCAGCCTTACAGGGAATCAGCCCCAGCATTTT.

The chain employs TRBV29-1 and TRBJ2-1; 11 nucleotides align to TRBD2. The CDR3 consists of 16 residues. Germline loops: CDR1 SQVTM, CDR2 ANQGSEA. V lost 4 bases to trimming and J lost 3 bases; unmatched junction nucleotides: 8. The CDR3 spells CSVGGVGTSGYNEQFF. CDR3 bases: TGCAGCGTTGGGGGTGTTGGGACTAGCGGCTACAATGAGCAGTTCTTC.

The chain combines TRBV5-1 with TRBJ2-5; 8 bases are a match to TRBD2. The CDR3 is 15 residues long. CDR1 and CDR2 from the germline V gene are SGHRS and YFSETQ. J lost 4 bases, V lost 4 bases, and 9 bases had no gene match. The CDR3 DNA reads TGCGCCAGCAGCGCCGGGACTAGAGTCGGAGAGACCCAGTACTTC. Translated: CASSAGTRVGETQYF.

The chain joins TRBV5-1 to TRBJ2-1, with 7 nucleotides matching TRBD1. The CDR3 length is 14 residues. Unmatched junction bases numbered 5, after V lost 3 bases and J lost 5 bases. Germline-derived CDR1 and CDR2 are SGHRS and YFSETQ. CDR3: CASSWGTANNEQFF. The CDR3 nucleotides are TGCGCCAGCAGCTGGGGGACAGCGAACAATGAGCAGTTCTTC.